These T cell receptor beta chains were read from a single sample in a study of blood T cell repertoires in COVID-19. TCRdb's copy holds only in-frame clones and misses some; the assay was immunoSEQ multiplex PCR. This sample yields roughly 220,000 clones, of which about 80% are seen a single time; roughly 2.4% belongs to the top ten. Sequencing was performed on peripheral blood. Receptors were obtained from a woman aged 55-70 years with acute or convalescent COVID-19. Each CDR3 is given with its conserved first and last residue. Each record gives: D gene, V gene, J gene, clone size, CDR3 protein, CDR3 DNA. The D gene is left open where the match is weak. Only some rows state a clone size, as once, few, many or a class for expanded clones.

D: TRBD1
V: TRBV5-1
J: TRBJ1-6
size: .
CDR3: CASSSSGTGDSPLHF
DNA: TGCGCCAGCAGCTCATCCGGGACAGGGGATTCACCCCTCCACTTT

D: .
V: TRBV5-1
J: TRBJ1-3
size: .
CDR3: CASRVSVGNTIYF
DNA: TGCGCCAGCAGGGTATCGGTCGGAAACACCATATATTTT

D: TRBD1
V: TRBV28
J: TRBJ1-5
size: few
CDR3: CASKGAGQGASQPQHF
DNA: TGTGCCAGCAAAGGGGCGGGACAGGGGGCTTCTCAGCCCCAGCATTTT

D: .
V: TRBV19
J: TRBJ2-5
size: .
CDR3: CASSRDIVQETQYF
DNA: TGTGCCAGTAGTCGCGACATAGTCCAAGAGACCCAGTACTTC

D: .
V: TRBV7-9
J: TRBJ2-5
size: .
CDR3: CASSPPIQETQYF
DNA: TGTGCCAGCAGTCCCCCTATACAAGAGACCCAGTACTTC

D: .
V: TRBV5-5
J: TRBJ1-5
size: .
CDR3: CASSLDQVNQPQHF
DNA: TGTGCCAGCAGCTTGGACCAGGTCAATCAGCCCCAGCATTTT

D: TRBD2
V: TRBV7-2
J: TRBJ2-3
size: .
CDR3: CASSSVGTSLTDTQYF
DNA: TGTGCCAGCAGCTCAGTCGGGACTAGTTTAACAGATACGCAGTATTTT

D: TRBD1
V: TRBV4-1
J: TRBJ1-4
size: .
CDR3: CASSQDPGQINEKLFF
DNA: TGCGCCAGCAGCCAAGATCCGGGACAGATAAATGAAAAACTGTTTTTT

D: .
V: TRBV6-5
J: TRBJ2-7
size: .
CDR3: CASRDRYYEQYF
DNA: TGTGCCAGCAGGGACAGATACTACGAGCAGTACTTC

D: TRBD1
V: TRBV2
J: TRBJ2-3
size: .
CDR3: CASSEDRADTQYF
DNA: TGTGCCAGCAGTGAGGACAGGGCAGATACGCAGTATTTT

D: .
V: TRBV19
J: TRBJ1-2
size: .
CDR3: CASTDHPRDYGYTF
DNA: TGTGCCAGTACCGATCACCCCAGGGACTATGGCTACACCTTC

D: .
V: TRBV6-2/TRBV6-3
J: TRBJ2-3
size: .
CDR3: CASSPRLGGDTQYF
DNA: TGTGCCAGCAGTCCGCGACTAGGGGGCGATACGCAGTATTTT

D: TRBD1
V: TRBV19
J: TRBJ1-1
size: once
CDR3: CASSRKQGARSTEAFF
DNA: TGTGCCAGTAGTAGAAAACAGGGGGCGCGGTCCACTGAAGCTTTCTTT

D: .
V: TRBV18
J: TRBJ1-1
size: once
CDR3: CASSPRVLTEAFF
DNA: TGTGCCAGCTCACCGAGAGTACTCACTGAAGCTTTCTTT

D: TRBD1
V: TRBV19
J: TRBJ1-5
size: .
CDR3: CASNPGQYSNQPQHF
DNA: TGTGCCAGTAATCCGGGACAGTATAGCAATCAGCCCCAGCATTTT

D: TRBD2
V: TRBV5-1
J: TRBJ2-3
size: few
CDR3: CASSVLAGGQQHTDTQYF
DNA: TGCGCCAGCAGCGTCCTGGCGGGGGGGCAACAACACACAGATACGCAGTATTTT

D: .
V: TRBV5-5
J: TRBJ1-4
size: .
CDR3: CASSLAGRGEKKLFF
DNA: TGTGCCAGCAGCTTGGCGGGGAGGGGAGAGAAAAAACTGTTTTTT